Listed below are T cell receptor beta chains from one sample, sequenced in a study of cytomegalovirus exposure and HLA in healthy donors. The data were produced by immunoSEQ multiplex PCR, yet TCRdb's version contains in-frame clones alone and is incomplete. The data show under 350,000 clones, with 80% to 90% seen just once and approximately 1% held by the top ten. The sequenced sample consisted of PBMCs. These receptors were collected from a young woman in good health and CMV-seronegative. CDR3s include the opening cysteine and the closing phenylalanine or tryptophan. Fields, in order: V gene, clone size, CDR3 protein. Where a row states a size, it is once, few, many or the class of an expanded clone; other rows omit it.

TRBV9,.,CASSAGAEAFF
TRBV7-9,.,CASSPTPATETQYF
TRBV2,.,CASSGGPGGTGELFF
TRBV5-1,.,CASSLFPGTDDYTF
TRBV6-1,.,CASSPQGQSDYGYTF
TRBV2,.,CASRGTGGTNEKLFF
TRBV4-1,.,CASSQVSGLAGGPNTQYF
TRBV4-1,.,CASRVAGGIDNEQFF
TRBV25-1,.,CASSESAGGRTDTQYF
TRBV27,.,CASSPDWREQETQYF
TRBV4-1,.,CASSPISGGVYGYTF
TRBV7-2,few,CASSPNQGRNSPLHF
TRBV4-3,few,CASSQDRVSNQPQHF
TRBV29-1,.,CSVEVGSGGSSYNEQFF
TRBV10-3,.,CAISEYGAEAFF
TRBV7-2,.,CASNTGVGYTF
TRBV27,.,CASRLTGMNTGELFF
TRBV19,.,CASSKGLKNTEAFF
TRBV4-3,.,CASSLSGTGENIQYF
TRBV5-6,.,CASSARGVVPYNEQFF
TRBV11-2,.,CASMTGDEQYF
TRBV6-5,.,CASSVTQNYGYTF
TRBV30,.,CAWSPGTRSYTF
TRBV7-6,.,CASSLGTGYIYEQYF
TRBV11-2,.,CASSSIAGPLNTEAFF
TRBV18,.,CASALTGSTDTQYF
TRBV9,.,CASSSGDSPLHF
TRBV27,once,CASSLRQQGVDSTDTQYF
TRBV30,.,CAWSLGQGTGELFF
TRBV5-8,.,CASSLQRETQYF
TRBV15,.,CATSRGQGNEPQHF
TRBV18,.,CASSPRPGTAGGAFF
TRBV5-4,.,CASTPGGSGYTF
TRBV4-1,.,CASSQYLRQGVGDTQYF
TRBV27,.,CASRTGPHQQFF
TRBV7-3,.,CATLGLAGSENIQYF
TRBV19,.,CASNLQGDRGMDEQFF
TRBV12-5,.,CASGRDSSGNTIYF
TRBV6-1,.,CASSETANQPQHF
TRBV25-1,.,CASSLAGGRFEQFF
TRBV6-5,.,CASSYAAGSSSYEQYF
TRBV5-1,.,CASSLGAGHETNYGYTF
TRBV25-1,.,CASSEGAGAKGGTQYF
TRBV29-1,.,CSVDGNEQFF
TRBV30,.,CAWSLPGLSSYNEQFF
TRBV5-1,.,CASSFGDSNYGYTF
TRBV5-1,.,CASRPTSGRAGEQYF
TRBV5-1,.,CASSLHAQVPKETQYF
TRBV4-3,.,CASSQDHRGVAKNIQYF
TRBV4-1,.,CASNSLRGPLGYGYTF
TRBV7-9,.,CASSARGGWGRFPDTQYF
TRBV6-5,.,CASSYSVTGLNTEAFF
TRBV5-1,once,CASSLGLESYEQYF
TRBV18,.,CASSPQGQGEGYTF
TRBV6-1,.,CASSEARRNGVYEQYF
TRBV5-1,.,CASSSTGESAGELFF